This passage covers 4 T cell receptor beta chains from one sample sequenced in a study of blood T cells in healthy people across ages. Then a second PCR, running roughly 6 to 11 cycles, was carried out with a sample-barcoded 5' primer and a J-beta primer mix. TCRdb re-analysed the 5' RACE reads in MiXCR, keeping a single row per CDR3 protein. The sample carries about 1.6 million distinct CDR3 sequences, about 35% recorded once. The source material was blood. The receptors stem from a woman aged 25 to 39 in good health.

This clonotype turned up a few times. The CDR3 DNA reads TGTGCCAGCAGCTTCCGGGACAGGGGGCGCGGCTATGGCTACACCTTC. Protein sequence: CASSFRDRGRGYGYTF. V and J are TRBV12-3 or TRBV12-4 and TRBJ1-2; 12 bases agree with TRBD1. This CDR3 is 16 amino acids long. V lost 6 bases and J lost 4; bases outside the gene matches: 9.

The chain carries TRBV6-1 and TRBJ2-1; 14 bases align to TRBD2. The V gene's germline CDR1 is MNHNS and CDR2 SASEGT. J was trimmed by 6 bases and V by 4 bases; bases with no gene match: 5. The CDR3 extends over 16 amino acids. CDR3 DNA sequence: TGTGCCAGCAGTGCGACTAGCGGGAGGGTAGGCAATGAGCAGTTCTTC. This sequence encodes CASSATSGRVGNEQFF.

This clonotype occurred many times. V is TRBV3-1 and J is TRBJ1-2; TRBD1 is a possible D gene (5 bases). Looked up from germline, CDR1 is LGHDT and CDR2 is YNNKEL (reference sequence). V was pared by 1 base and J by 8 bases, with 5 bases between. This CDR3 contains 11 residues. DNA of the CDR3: TGTGCCAGCAGCCAAGGGGGGGGCTACACCTTC. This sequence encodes CASSQGGGYTF. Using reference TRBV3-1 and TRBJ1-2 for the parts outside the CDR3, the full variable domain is DTAVSQTPKYLVTQMGNDKSIKCEQNLGHDTMYWYKQDSKKFLKIMFSYNNKELIINETVPNRFSPKSPDKAHLNLHINSLELGDSAVYFCASSQGGGYTFGSGTRLTVV.

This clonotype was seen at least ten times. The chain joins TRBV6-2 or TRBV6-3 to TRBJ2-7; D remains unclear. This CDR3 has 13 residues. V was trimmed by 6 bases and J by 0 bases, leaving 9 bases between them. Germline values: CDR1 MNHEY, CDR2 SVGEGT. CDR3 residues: CASRNVYSYEQYF. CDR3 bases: TGTGCCAGCAGGAATGTATACTCCTACGAGCAGTACTTC.